One sample yielded the 7 T cell receptor beta chains listed below, sequenced in a study of blood T cell repertoires in COVID-19 (dated by TCRdb to between 2020 and 2021). The library relied on the immunoSEQ multiplex PCR assay. TCRdb obtained this table from immuneACCESS and retained in-frame rearrangements with V and J assigned. These tables miss some clones; where compared with another copy, unresolved V genes account for less than half of the shortfall, and the remainder is unexplained. In all, the sample holds 100,000 to 150,000 clones, and around 83% of those were seen once. 12% of the sample goes to the ten largest clones. Sequencing input: peripheral blood. These receptors were obtained from a man aged 55-75 years with acute or convalescent COVID-19.

This clone was picked up one time. J is TRBJ1-5 and V is TRBV21-1; TRBD1, the table's D call, lacks a check against the DNA. TRBV21-1 is given as a pseudogene. This CDR3 is built from 16 residues. In DNA form, the CDR3 reads TGTGCCAGCAGCAAAGATGGCAGGGTAAGTAATCAGCCCCAGCATTTT. This codes for CASSKDGRVSNQPQHF.

There are a few counts of this clone. The chain recombines TRBV3-1 (or the pseudogene TRBV3-2) with TRBJ2-2, with TRBD1 identical over 9 bases. Germline CDR1 reads LGHDT; CDR2 reads YNNKEL (reference sequence). Germline trimming cut 1 base from V and 7 bases from J; bases unmatched to any gene: 7. This CDR3 region has 16 residues. The chain's CDR3 is CASSQGSGTGLGELFF. CDR3 sequence (DNA): TGTGCCAGCAGCCAAGGCTCCGGGACAGGGCTCGGGGAGCTGTTTTTT.

V and J are TRBV28 and TRBJ2-7; 10 bases match TRBD2. Trimming at V came to 7 bases and at J to 4 bases, leaving 10 bases not matched to a gene. Germline values: CDR1 MDHEN, CDR2 SYDVKM. The CDR3 is made up of 15 amino acids. The CDR3 here is CASITASGSGYEQYF. The CDR3 bases are TGTGCCAGCATTACGGCTAGCGGGAGTGGGTACGAGCAGTACTTC.

The rearrangement links TRBV10-3 to TRBJ1-5; no clear D. The CDR3 runs to 16 residues. V lost 3 bases, J lost 1 base, and 13 bases lay in between. CDR1 and CDR2 from the germline V gene are ENHRY and SYGVKD. CDR3 in amino acids: CAISEWATGSNQPQHF. CDR3 sequence (DNA): TGTGCCATCAGTGAATGGGCGACGGGGAGCAATCAGCCCCAGCATTTT.

This chain uses TRBV21-1 with TRBJ2-2; the table's D call of TRBD2 was not tested on the DNA. TRBV21-1 is a pseudogene locus. This CDR3 is built from 16 residues. The CDR3 reads CASITLAGANTGELFF. The CDR3 nucleotides are TGTGCCAGCATTACACTAGCGGGAGCGAACACCGGGGAGCTGTTTTTT.

The rearrangement uses TRBV28 and TRBJ1-6, with a possible D match to TRBD1 (6 bases). Germline CDR1 is MDHEN and CDR2 is SYDVKM. The CDR3 sequence is 14 residues long. The V gene lost 6 bases and the J gene lost 8 bases, with 14 bases spanning the gap. CDR3 DNA: TGTGCCAGCAGGGTACAGGGAGCTTATTCACCCCTCCACTTT. This encodes CASRVQGAYSPLHF.

The chain has TRBV18 and TRBJ2-7; no clear D. V was shortened by 3 bases and J by 0 bases, with 12 bases between the two germline ends. Germline V gene data show CDR1 as KGHSH and CDR2 as LQKENI. The CDR3 consists of 15 residues. CDR3: CASSPERLPSYEQYF. The DNA of the CDR3 is TGTGCCAGCTCACCCGAGCGCCTACCCTCCTACGAGCAGTACTTC. The variable domain in full, completed from reference TRBV18 and TRBJ2-7, reads NAGVMQNPRHLVRRRGQEARLRCSPMKGHSHVYWYRQLPEEGLKFMVYLQKENIIDESGMPKERFSAEFPKEGPSILRIQQVVRGDSAAYFCASSPERLPSYEQYFGPGTRLTVT.